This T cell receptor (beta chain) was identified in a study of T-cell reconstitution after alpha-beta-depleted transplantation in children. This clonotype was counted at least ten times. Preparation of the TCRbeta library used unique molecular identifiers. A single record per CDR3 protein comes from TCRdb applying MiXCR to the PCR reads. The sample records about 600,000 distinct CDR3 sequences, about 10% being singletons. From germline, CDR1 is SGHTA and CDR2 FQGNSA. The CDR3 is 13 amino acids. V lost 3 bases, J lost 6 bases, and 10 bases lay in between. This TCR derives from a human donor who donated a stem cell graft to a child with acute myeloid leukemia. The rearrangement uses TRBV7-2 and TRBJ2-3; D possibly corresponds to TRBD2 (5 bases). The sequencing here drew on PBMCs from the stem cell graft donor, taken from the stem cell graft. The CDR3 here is CASSFRAADTQYF. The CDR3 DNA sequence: TGTGCCAGCAGCTTCCGAGCGGCCGATACGCAGTATTTT.